This T cell receptor beta chain was sequenced during a study of shared clonotypes between healthy human individuals. At the level of the study: The study enrolled two women and three men aged 18 to 49.

It was 150 to 250 ng DNA, around 32,000 T cell genomes, that sorted-subset replicate PCRs used. Per the original data handling: Without quality scores, immunoSEQ junctional reads could not be filtered like full-length reads. TCRdb's table, derived via immunoSEQ multiplex PCR, lists solely in-frame clones and lacks some. For V, J and clone size, that table is used; D and trimming come from the DNA. This table has 550,000 to 800,000 clones, about 90% appearing once. The length of the CDR3 is 20 residues. The germline V gene has CDR1 MDHEN and CDR2 SYDVKM. V gave up 3 bases and J gave up 2 bases, with 27 bases separating them.

The chain has TRBV28 and TRBJ2-3, with D unclear. Sample: memory CD8+ T cells from PBMCs. This sample's subset: CD45RO+ cells pooled with CCR7-negative TemRA cells. This receptor was obtained from a man between 18 and 29 years old in good health. Some clones in this sample may be carry-over from other donors' samples. The chain's CDR3 is CASSLGFQLVAVTLTDTQYF. The CDR3 nucleotides read TGTGCCAGCAGTTTGGGGTTTCAGCTTGTGGCGGTTACCCTCACAGATACGCAGTATTTT.